These 23 T cell receptor beta chains were sequenced from one sample in a study of low-dose radiotherapy and immunotherapy resistance in tumors. TRAV and TRBV primers primed cDNA for both TCRalpha and TCRbeta. PCR amplification of the TCRs was performed with Phusion for approximately 20 PCR cycles, and it relied on a constant-region primer together with a V-primer adapter. In TCRdb, the reads were re-called with MiXCR into one record per CDR3 protein. The sample has tens of thousands of distinct CDR3 sequences; about a quarter are singletons. Time point specified: before trial treatment. Sequenced material: PBMCs, taken before treatment. All receptors derive from a male donor with rectosigmoid adenocarcinoma.

This clonotype has a count of ten or more. The rearrangement links TRBV28 to TRBJ2-5, with D uncertain. Germline V gives CDR1 MDHEN, CDR2 SYDVKM. V was trimmed by 4 bases and J by 1 base, leaving 7 bases between them. The CDR3 contains 13 residues. The CDR3 spells CASSSGIQETQYF. The CDR3, as DNA: TGTGCCAGCAGTTCTGGGATCCAAGAGACCCAGTACTTC.

There are many counts of this clonotype. The V gene is TRBV28, the J gene TRBJ2-2; 8 bases fit TRBD1. The CDR3 spans 16 residues. V dropped 4 bases and J dropped 1; count of bases not matched to a gene: 5. Per germline, CDR1 MDHEN and CDR2 SYDVKM. The CDR3 region has the DNA TGTGCCAGCAGTTCGAGGACAGGGAGGAACACCGGGGAGCTGTTTTTT. Translation gives CASSSRTGRNTGELFF. The full variable domain, with the rest looked up from reference TRBV28 and TRBJ2-2, is DVKVTQSSRYLVKRTGEKVFLECVQDMDHENMFWYRQDPGLGLRLIYFSYDVKMKEKGDIPEGYSVSREKKERFSLILESASTNQTSMYLCASSSRTGRNTGELFFGEGSRLTVL.

The rearrangement uses TRBV7-6 and TRBJ2-3; 11 bases fit TRBD2. After removal of 7 bases from V and 0 bases from J, the junction contained 9 bases not matched to a gene. CDR1 is SGHVS, CDR2 FNYEAQ, per germline. This CDR3 region has 17 residues. CDR3 amino acids: CASNPLAGGTSTDTQYF. The CDR3, as DNA: TGTGCCAGCAACCCCCTAGCGGGGGGCACTAGCACAGATACGCAGTATTTT.

This clonotype showed up just a few times. The chain carries TRBV19 and TRBJ2-7; maybe TRBD1 (6 bases). This CDR3 has 13 residues. CDR1 and CDR2 from the germline V gene are LNHDA and SQIVND (reference sequence). The germline V and J ends were trimmed by 1 base and 3 bases, with 7 bases remaining between them. CDR3 DNA sequence: TGTGCCAGTAGTATAGGGACAGACTACGAGCAGTACTTC. Amino acid sequence: CASSIGTDYEQYF.

This clonotype was counted at least ten times. This chain uses TRBV12-3 or TRBV12-4 with TRBJ2-7; 9 nucleotides match TRBD1. The CDR3 totals 16 residues. Unmatched junction bases numbered 11, after V lost 4 bases and J lost 4 bases. This CDR3 is CASSSLLTGGGYEQYF. In DNA, the CDR3 is TGTGCCAGCAGTTCACTCCTTACAGGGGGCGGGTACGAGCAGTACTTC.

This clonotype was detected many times. This chain links TRBV19 with TRBJ1-1, with D unresolved. From germline, CDR1 is LNHDA and CDR2 SQIVND (reference sequence). V was trimmed by 3 bases and J by 4 bases, leaving 6 bases between them. The CDR3 is 12 residues long. CDR3 coding DNA: TGTGCCAGTAGTATCCGGGGCACTGAAGCTTTCTTT. Translated, it gives CASSIRGTEAFF.

This clonotype was observed many times. The chain combines TRBV4-3 with TRBJ2-1; 11 bases fit TRBD2. The CDR3 is 19 residues long. The trim removed 1 base at V and 0 bases at J, leaving 8 bases unmatched. CDR1 is LGHNA, CDR2 YSLEER, per germline. The CDR3 reads CASSQAMTSGASSYNEQFF. In nucleotides, the CDR3 is TGCGCCAGCAGCCAAGCCATGACTAGCGGGGCCTCCTCCTACAATGAGCAGTTCTTC.

Sample share makes this clonotype medium-sized. This chain connects TRBV29-1 to TRBJ2-3, with TRBD2 matching 11 bases. The CDR3 is 14 amino acids. Germline V gene data show CDR1 as SQVTM and CDR2 as ANQGSEA. J lost 4 bases, V lost 1 base, and 1 base had no gene match. Written as DNA, the CDR3 is TGCAGCGTTGAAGGACTAGCGGGGCCAGATACGCAGTATTTT. It specifies CSVEGLAGPDTQYF.

This clonotype came up many times. The chain links TRBV6-6 to TRBJ2-5; D not resolved. Trimming stripped 0 bases from V and 1 base from J, with 6 bases between. The CDR3 is 14 residues long. Germline CDR1 reads MNHNY; CDR2 reads SVGAGI (reference sequence). CDR3 protein: CASSYSGFQETQYF. DNA of the CDR3: TGTGCCAGCAGTTACTCTGGTTTCCAAGAGACCCAGTACTTC.

Details on this clonotype: A far larger clone is off by one base, so a read error is likely. This rearrangement joins TRBV6-5 to TRBJ1-2; 10 bases map to TRBD1. The germline CDR1 and CDR2 sequences are MNHEY and SVGAGI. The CDR3 loop spans 15 amino acids. The CDR3 sequence is CASSDRQGANYGYAF. The CDR3 nucleotides are TGTGCCAGCAGTGATCGACAGGGGGCTAACTATGGCTACGCCTTC.

This clonotype was recorded at least ten times. The gene calls are TRBV7-3 and TRBJ2-2; possibly TRBD2 for D (6 bases). Per germline, CDR1 SGHTA and CDR2 FQGTGA. This CDR3 is 16 amino acids long. Between the trimmed V and J ends, which lost 5 bases and 4 bases, there was a span of 17 bases. The CDR3 coding sequence is TGTGCCAGCAGCCAAGGAGGGATCGGCGGCACCGGGGAGCTGTTTTTT. This sequence encodes CASSQGGIGGTGELFF.

This clonotype was counted at least ten times. V usage is TRBV2 and J usage is TRBJ1-6; D call uncertain. The CDR3 spans 14 residues. Germline V CDR1 and CDR2: SNHLY, FYNNEI. Trimming stripped 9 bases from V and 9 bases from J, with 18 bases between. Here the CDR3 DNA reads TGTGCCAGAGACGCCGGGCCCACCGGTTCACCCCTCCACTTT. It codes for CARDAGPTGSPLHF.

This clonotype was seen many times. The chain has TRBV11-2 and TRBJ1-6; D is possibly TRBD1 (5 bases). V was shortened by 5 bases and J by 10 bases, with 15 bases between the two germline ends. The CDR3 totals 14 residues. CDR1 and CDR2 (germline): SGHAT, FQNNGV. The CDR3 reads CASSPKGSESPLHF. DNA of the CDR3: TGTGCCAGCAGCCCCAAGGGGTCGGAGTCACCCCTCCACTTT.

For this clonotype: This likely came from a read error, as a far larger clone is one base away. As the CDR3 is not closed by the conserved phenylalanine or tryptophan, this likely results from a read error. No DNA is shown, since the ends of the CDR3 on it are uncertain; the CDR3 is the one TCRdb lists. The chain has TRBV26 and TRBJ2-6. TRBV26 is a pseudogene locus. The CDR3 comprises 14 residues, both ends counted. The CDR3 sequence is CASRKVWGANVLTI.

This clonotype has ten or more counts. The chain combines TRBV7-9 with TRBJ1-1; D gene ambiguous. Trimming cost V 4 bases and J 11 bases, with 26 bases left between them. The germline gives CDR1 SEHNR, CDR2 FQNEAQ (reference sequence). The CDR3 covers 16 residues. DNA for the CDR3: TGTGCCAGCAGCTACGATCTTGCCCGGACGACTGCCCAGGCTTTCTTT. Its protein product is CASSYDLARTTAQAFF.

The gene calls are TRBV28 and TRBJ1-5; D is undetermined. V lost 7 bases and J lost 0, with 7 bases in between. The CDR3 has 13 amino acids. Per the germline V gene, CDR1 is MDHEN and CDR2 is SYDVKM. CDR3 sequence reads: CASIRGSNQPQHF. Here the CDR3 DNA reads TGTGCCAGCATCCGGGGTAGCAATCAGCCCCAGCATTTT.

The CDR3 reads CASSLPASGSPDTQYF. The CDR3 bases are TGTGCCAGTAGTCTCCCAGCTAGCGGGAGTCCAGATACGCAGTATTTT. This sequence joins TRBV19 and TRBJ2-3, with 10 bases identical to TRBD2. Germline V gene sequence: CDR1 LNHDA, CDR2 SQIVND (reference sequence). V lost 5 bases, J lost 4 bases, and 9 bases stayed unmatched. The CDR3 consists of 16 residues.

This clonotype was counted many times. The chain links TRBV4-1 to TRBJ2-5; D possibly corresponds to TRBD1 (5 bases). The V end lost 3 bases, the J end lost 5 bases, and 13 bases lay between the germline ends. The germline V gene has CDR1 MGHRA and CDR2 YSYEKL. This CDR3 has 14 amino acids. DNA for the CDR3: TGCGCCAGCAGCCACCAGGGTTCTTGGGAGACCCAGTACTTC. It translates to CASSHQGSWETQYF.

This clonotype was detected ten times or more. The V gene is TRBV6-2 or TRBV6-3, the J gene TRBJ2-5; TRBD2 matches at 8 bases. The V gene end was trimmed by 0 bases and the J gene end by 1 base; junction bases not matched to a gene: 7. The CDR3 totals 17 residues. Germline V gene lookup returns CDR1 MNHEY and CDR2 SVGEGT. This CDR3 is CASSYSVQRGSQETQYF. CDR3 sequence (DNA): TGTGCCAGCAGTTACTCGGTTCAGCGGGGGAGCCAAGAGACCCAGTACTTC.

CDR3 amino acids: CASSIGRIYGYTF. The CDR3 nucleotides are TGTGCCAGCAGCATCGGACGGATCTATGGCTACACCTTC. This chain uses TRBV26 with TRBJ1-2. TRBV26 is designated a pseudogene. The CDR3 is made up of 13 amino acids.

This clonotype was observed at least ten times. This chain links TRBV6-6 with TRBJ2-3, with a tentative D call TRBD2 (5 bases). This CDR3 region has 13 residues. The germline CDR1 and CDR2 sequences are MNHNY and SVGAGI (reference sequence). V lost 10 bases to trimming and J lost 0 bases, with 11 bases between them. The DNA for the CDR3 is TGTGCCACATCGCCGGGAAGCACAGATACGCAGTATTTT. Translation: CATSPGSTDTQYF.

This clonotype was picked up a small number of times. This likely came from a read error, as a far larger clone is one base away. The V and J genes are TRBV28 and TRBJ2-1; no clear D. The CDR3 runs 16 residues. Germline V gene lookup returns CDR1 MDHEN and CDR2 SYDVKM. Trimming pared 7 bases from V and 10 bases from J, leaving 26 bases between. CDR3 coding DNA: TGTGCCAGCACCCCCCGGCCCTCGAGACTGGTATCCGAGCAGTTCTTC. Amino acid sequence: CASTPRPSRLVSEQFF.

This clonotype was detected ten times or more. V is TRBV11-2 and J is TRBJ2-7; D uncertain. Germline-derived CDR1 and CDR2 are SGHAT and FQNNGV. The CDR3 covers 12 residues. The ends were cut back, 2 bases at V and 3 bases at J, with 5 bases in the middle. The CDR3 reads CASSLTGYEQYF. DNA for the CDR3: TGTGCCAGCAGCTTAACTGGCTACGAGCAGTACTTC.